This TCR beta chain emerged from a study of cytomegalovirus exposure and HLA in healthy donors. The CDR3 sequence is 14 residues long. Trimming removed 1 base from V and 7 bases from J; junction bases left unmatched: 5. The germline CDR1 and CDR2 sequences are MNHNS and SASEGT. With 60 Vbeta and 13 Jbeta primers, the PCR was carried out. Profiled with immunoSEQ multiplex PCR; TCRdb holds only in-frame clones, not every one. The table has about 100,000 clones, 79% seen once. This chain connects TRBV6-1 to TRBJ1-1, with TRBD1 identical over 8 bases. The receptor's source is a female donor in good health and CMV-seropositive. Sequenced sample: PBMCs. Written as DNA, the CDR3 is TGTGCCAGCAGTGAAGGCAGGGGGCGAAGTGAAGCTTTCTTT. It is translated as CASSEGRGRSEAFF.